The source of this T cell receptor beta chain is a study of blood T cell repertoires in COVID-19 (dated by TCRdb to about 2020). In terms of the full investigation: Samples from collaborators originated in the United States, Italy and Spain and spanned both the acute and convalescent phases of COVID-19. Where HLA class I and class II types were available, the types were taken from metadata supplied by the sample provider, not from assay-based typing. A freely available public database, intended as a resource for researchers studying the immune response to SARS-CoV-2, is where the repertoires were released. The prospective study material was composed of cDNA or gDNA derived from T cells, B-cell-depleted T cells, or PBMCs. The sample metadata nearly always contained a de-identified subject ID, COVID-19 status, age in years and sex. The samples were drawn from the first 160 participants of the ongoing ImmuneRACE study and from about 1,200 subjects provided by 6 global collaborators. Deeply sampled blood TCRbeta repertoires from subjects exposed to, actively infected with, or recovered from COVID-19 were included in the dataset.

TCRbeta CDR3 regions were amplified from genomic DNA by means of the immunoSEQ Assay, a bias-controlled multiplex PCR. In the original analysis: The number of nucleated cells in each sample was estimated by amplification of reference gene primers within the assay. To quantify the absolute abundance of each unique TCRbeta CDR3 rearrangement, sequence reads were collapsed and filtered. For each sample, productive Simpson clonality was calculated as the square root of Simpson's diversity index over productive rearrangements. TCRdb stores this immuneACCESS table with in-frame sequences only. Part of the clones is absent; in the studies checked, under half of the shortfall reflects unresolved V genes, and no reason is known for the rest. For V, J and clone size, that table is used; D and trimming come from the DNA. The table for this sample lists roughly 160,000 clones; roughly 93% of them were counted only once. Jointly, the top ten make up 2% to 3% of the sample.

What the study reported, not specific to this receptor: How much clinical and demographic metadata was included differed by source and by participant, and the metadata was provided uncurated.

Each collaborating institution followed its own protocols to collect whole blood in K2EDTA tubes. For TCRbeta analysis, collaborator samples were shipped as frozen whole blood, as isolated PBMCs, or as DNA extracted from either sample type. A single count supports this clone. It has no known antigen specificity. No per-base quality is available; no much larger clone lies one base away. Sequences LNHDA (CDR1) and SQIVND (CDR2) are obtained from the germline V gene (reference sequence). Counted from cysteine to phenylalanine, this CDR3 has 15 amino acids. CDR3 DNA only is kept here, 45 bases in frame from base 1. Compared with germline, V lacks 4 bases and J lacks 5 bases; bases without a gene match: 8.

Recombination connected TRBV19 to TRBJ2-1, and TRBD1 aligns with 7 junction nucleotides. The TCR originated in a young man with acute or convalescent COVID-19. The sequencing sample was made of peripheral blood. The nucleotide sequence is TGTGCCAGTAGTACCCTTAGGGGGCCTAACAATGAGCAGTTCTTC. Its translation is CASSTLRGPNNEQFF.